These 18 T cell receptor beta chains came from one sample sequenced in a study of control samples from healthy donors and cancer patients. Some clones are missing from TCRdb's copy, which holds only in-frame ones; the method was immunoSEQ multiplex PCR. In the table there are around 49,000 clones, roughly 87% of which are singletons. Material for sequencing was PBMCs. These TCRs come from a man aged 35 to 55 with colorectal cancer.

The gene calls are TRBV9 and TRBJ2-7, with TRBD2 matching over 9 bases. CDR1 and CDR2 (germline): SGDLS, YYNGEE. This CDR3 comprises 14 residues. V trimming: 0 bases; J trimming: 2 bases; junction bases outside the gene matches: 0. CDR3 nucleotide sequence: TGTGCCAGCAGCGTAGGACTAGCGGCCTACGAGCAGTACTTC. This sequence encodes CASSVGLAAYEQYF.

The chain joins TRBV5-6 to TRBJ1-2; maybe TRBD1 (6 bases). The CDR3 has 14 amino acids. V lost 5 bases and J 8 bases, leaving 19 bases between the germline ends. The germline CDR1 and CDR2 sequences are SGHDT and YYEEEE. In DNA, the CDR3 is TGTGCCAGCAGTTTGACAGGCGTCTTAGAGGGCTACACCTTC. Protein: CASSLTGVLEGYTF.

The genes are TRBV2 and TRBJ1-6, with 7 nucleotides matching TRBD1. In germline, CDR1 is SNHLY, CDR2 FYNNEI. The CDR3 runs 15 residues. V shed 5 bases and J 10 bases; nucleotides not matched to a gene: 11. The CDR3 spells CASSLGDSVISPLHF. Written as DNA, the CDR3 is TGTGCCAGCAGTTTAGGGGACAGCGTTATATCACCCCTCCACTTT. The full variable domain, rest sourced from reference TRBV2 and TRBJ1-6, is EPEVTQTPSHQVTQMGQEVILRCVPISNHLYFYWYRQILGQKVEFLVSFYNNEISEKSEIFDDQFSVERPDGSNFTLKIRSTKLEDSAMYFCASSLGDSVISPLHFGNGTRLTVT.

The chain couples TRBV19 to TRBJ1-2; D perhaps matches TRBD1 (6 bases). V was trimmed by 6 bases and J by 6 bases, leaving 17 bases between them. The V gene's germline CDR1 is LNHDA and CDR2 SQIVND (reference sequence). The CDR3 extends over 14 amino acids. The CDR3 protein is CASRARGRLDGYTF. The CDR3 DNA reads TGTGCCAGTAGAGCCCGGGGGCGTTTAGATGGCTACACCTTC.

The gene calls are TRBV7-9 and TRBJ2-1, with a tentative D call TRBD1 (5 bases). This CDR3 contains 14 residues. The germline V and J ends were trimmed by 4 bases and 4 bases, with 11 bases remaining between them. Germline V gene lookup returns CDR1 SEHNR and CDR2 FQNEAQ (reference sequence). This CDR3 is CASSSTRVYNEQFF. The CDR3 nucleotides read TGTGCCAGCAGCTCTACCAGGGTTTACAATGAGCAGTTCTTC. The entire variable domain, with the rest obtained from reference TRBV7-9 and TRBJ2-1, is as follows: DTGVSQNPRHKITKRGQNVTFRCDPISEHNRLYWYRQTLGQGPEFLTYFQNEAQLEKSRLLSDRFSAERPKGSFSTLEIQRTEQGDSAMYLCASSSTRVYNEQFFGPGTRLTVL.

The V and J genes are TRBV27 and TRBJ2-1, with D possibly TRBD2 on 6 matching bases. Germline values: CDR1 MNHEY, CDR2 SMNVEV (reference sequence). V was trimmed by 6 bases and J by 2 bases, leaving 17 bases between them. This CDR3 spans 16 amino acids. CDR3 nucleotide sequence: TGTGCCAGCAGCTACTATAGCGGAGGACCCTACAATGAGCAGTTCTTC. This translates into CASSYYSGGPYNEQFF.

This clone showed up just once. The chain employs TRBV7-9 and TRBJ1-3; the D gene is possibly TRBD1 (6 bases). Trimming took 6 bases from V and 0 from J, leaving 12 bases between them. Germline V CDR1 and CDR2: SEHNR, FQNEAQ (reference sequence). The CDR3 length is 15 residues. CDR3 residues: CASRTGTSSGNTIYF. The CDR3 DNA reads TGTGCCAGCAGAACAGGGACGAGCTCTGGAAACACCATATATTTT.

In nucleotides, the CDR3 is TGTGCCAGCAGTTACGCGGGACACCCCTACGAGCAGTACTTC. Translated, it gives CASSYAGHPYEQYF. V usage is TRBV6-5 and J usage is TRBJ2-7, with D possibly called TRBD1 or TRBD2 (6 bases each). Trimming stripped 2 bases from V and 2 bases from J, with 10 bases between. The germline gives CDR1 MNHEY, CDR2 SVGAGI. The CDR3 runs to 14 residues.

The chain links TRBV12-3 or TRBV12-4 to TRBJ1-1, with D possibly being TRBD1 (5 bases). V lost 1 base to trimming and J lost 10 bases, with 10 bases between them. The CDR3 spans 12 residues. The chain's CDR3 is CASSLGQGRAFF. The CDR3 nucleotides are TGTGCCAGCAGTTTAGGGCAGGGTAGAGCTTTCTTT.

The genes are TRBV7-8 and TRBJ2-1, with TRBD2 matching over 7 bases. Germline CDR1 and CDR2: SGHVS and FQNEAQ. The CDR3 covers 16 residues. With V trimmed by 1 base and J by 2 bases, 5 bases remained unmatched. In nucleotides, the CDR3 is TGTGCCAGCAGCTTAGTTCCCAGCGGGACCTACAATGAGCAGTTCTTC. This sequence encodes CASSLVPSGTYNEQFF.

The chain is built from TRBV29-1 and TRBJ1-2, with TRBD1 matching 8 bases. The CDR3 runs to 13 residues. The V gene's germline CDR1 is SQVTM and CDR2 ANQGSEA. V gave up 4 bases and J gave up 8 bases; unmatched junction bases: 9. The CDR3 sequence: CSVGDLTGVGYTF. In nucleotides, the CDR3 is TGCAGCGTTGGTGACTTGACAGGGGTCGGCTACACCTTC.

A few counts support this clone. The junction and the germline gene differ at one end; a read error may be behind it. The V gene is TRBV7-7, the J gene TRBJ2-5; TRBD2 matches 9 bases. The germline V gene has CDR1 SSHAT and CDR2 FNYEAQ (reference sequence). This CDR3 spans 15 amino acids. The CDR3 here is CASSLGSSGSETQYF. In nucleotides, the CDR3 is TGTGCTAGCAGCTTAGGAAGTAGCGGGAGCGAGACCCAGTACTTC. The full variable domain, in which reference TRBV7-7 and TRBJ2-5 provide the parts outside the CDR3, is GAGVSQSPRYKVTKRGQDVTLRCDPISSHATLYWYQQALGQGPEFLTYFNYEAQPDKSGLPSDRFSAERPEGSISTLTIQRTEQRDSAMYRCASSLGSSGSETQYFGPGTRLLVL.

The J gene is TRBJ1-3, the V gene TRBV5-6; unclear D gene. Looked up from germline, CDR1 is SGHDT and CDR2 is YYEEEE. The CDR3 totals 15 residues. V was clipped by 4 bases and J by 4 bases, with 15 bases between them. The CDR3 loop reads CASSPGREAGNTIYF. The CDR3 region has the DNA TGTGCCAGCAGCCCCGGGAGGGAGGCAGGAAACACCATATATTTT.

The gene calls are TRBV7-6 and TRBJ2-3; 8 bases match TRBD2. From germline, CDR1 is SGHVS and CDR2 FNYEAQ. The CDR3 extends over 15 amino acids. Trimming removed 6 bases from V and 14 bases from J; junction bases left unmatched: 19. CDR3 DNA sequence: TGTGCCAGCAGTCCCGAGGGAGGTAGCGGGGCCCCTACGTATTTT. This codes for CASSPEGGSGAPTYF.

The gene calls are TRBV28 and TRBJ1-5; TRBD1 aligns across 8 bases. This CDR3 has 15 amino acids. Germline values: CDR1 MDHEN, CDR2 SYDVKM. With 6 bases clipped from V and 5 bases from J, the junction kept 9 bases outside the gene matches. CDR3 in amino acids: CASSTEGQGDQPQHF. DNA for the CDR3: TGTGCCAGCAGCACGGAAGGACAGGGAGATCAGCCCCAGCATTTT.

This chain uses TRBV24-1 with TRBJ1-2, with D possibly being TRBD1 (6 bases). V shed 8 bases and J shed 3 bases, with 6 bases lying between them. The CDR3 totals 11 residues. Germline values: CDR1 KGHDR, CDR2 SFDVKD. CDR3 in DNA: TGTGCCACCAAGGGGGACTATGGCTACACCTTC. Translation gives CATKGDYGYTF.

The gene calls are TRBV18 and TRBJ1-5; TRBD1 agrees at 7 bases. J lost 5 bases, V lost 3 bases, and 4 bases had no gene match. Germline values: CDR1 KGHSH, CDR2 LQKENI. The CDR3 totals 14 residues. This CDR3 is CASSPTGWDQPQHF. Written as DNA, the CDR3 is TGTGCCAGCTCACCGACAGGGTGGGATCAGCCCCAGCATTTT.

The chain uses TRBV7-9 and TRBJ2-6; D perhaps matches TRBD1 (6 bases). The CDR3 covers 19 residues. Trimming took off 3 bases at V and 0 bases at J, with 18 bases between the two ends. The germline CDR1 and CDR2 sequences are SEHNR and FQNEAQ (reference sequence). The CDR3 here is CASSFPETGSGSGANVLTF. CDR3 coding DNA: TGTGCCAGCAGCTTCCCAGAAACAGGGTCGGGCTCTGGGGCCAACGTCCTGACTTTC.